The sample holds many counts of the clone carrying this T cell receptor beta chain. Compared with germline, one end of the junction differs, possibly owing to a read error. MiXCR, run by TCRdb on the 5' RACE reads, gives a single entry per CDR3 protein. The table has hundreds of thousands of distinct CDR3 sequences, about a sixth seen once. Looked up from germline, CDR1 is SSHAT and CDR2 is FNYEAQ (reference sequence). The CDR3 runs to 15 residues. The data were obtained in a study of T-cell memory formation after mild COVID-19. This receptor was obtained from a man aged 18 to 30 who had mild COVID-19 (a few samples of this study predate the infection). Cell type and time point are not known. The sequencing sample was made of PBMCs or a T cell subset sorted from them (not recorded which). The genes are TRBV7-7 and TRBJ2-5; weak D call: TRBD2 (5 bases). CDR3 sequence reads: CASTRGLNLQETQYF. For the CDR3, the DNA is TGTGCTAGCACCCGGGGTTTAAACCTCCAAGAGACCCAGTACTTC. The variable domain in full, with the rest retrieved from reference TRBV7-7 and TRBJ2-5, is GAGVSQSPRYKVTKRGQDVTLRCDPISSHATLYWYQQALGQGPEFLTYFNYEAQPDKSGLPSDRFSAERPEGSISTLTIQRTEQRDSAMYRCASTRGLNLQETQYFGPGTRLLVL.